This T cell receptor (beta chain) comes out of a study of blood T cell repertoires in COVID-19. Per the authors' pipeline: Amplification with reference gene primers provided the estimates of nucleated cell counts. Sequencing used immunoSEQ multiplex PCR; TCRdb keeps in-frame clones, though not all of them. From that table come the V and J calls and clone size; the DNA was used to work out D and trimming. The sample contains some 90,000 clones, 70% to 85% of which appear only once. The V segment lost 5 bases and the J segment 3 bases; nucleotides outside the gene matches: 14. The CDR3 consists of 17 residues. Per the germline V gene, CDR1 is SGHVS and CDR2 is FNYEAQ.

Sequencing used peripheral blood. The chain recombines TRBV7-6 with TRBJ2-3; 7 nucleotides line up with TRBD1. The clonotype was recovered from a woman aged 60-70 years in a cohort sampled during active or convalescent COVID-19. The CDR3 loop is CASSPTSTGSFTDTQYF. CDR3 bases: TGTGCCAGCAGCCCCACCTCGACAGGGTCATTTACAGATACGCAGTATTTT.